In its sample, the clone carrying this T cell receptor beta chain was seen many times. Antigen unknown. The source of the sample is a study of naive and memory T cell subsets. The CDR3 runs 14 residues. The germline V gene has CDR1 SNHLY and CDR2 FYNNEI. J gave up 9 bases and V 6 bases, and 5 bases lay outside the gene matches. The library had UMIs added by 3' ligation of an oligonucleotide to TCR cDNA. Whole-blood samples were 2 to 3 ml of peripheral blood from healthy adult volunteers. Study-wide findings and caveats: The RNA method is potentially sensitive to activation and differentiation changes.

Four PCR rounds used nested alpha and beta constant region primers plus the SP2 primer. Alpha and beta constant region primers primed reverse transcription for blood and skin samples. TCRdb re-called the 5' RACE reads through MiXCR, storing one row per CDR3 protein. The sample has 50,000 to 65,000 distinct CDR3 sequences; approximately 8% are singletons. V usage is TRBV2 and J usage is TRBJ2-2; TRBD1 matches 12 bases. The sequence came from a female donor in good health. DNA of the CDR3: TGTGCCAGCAGGGGGGACAGGGGGCGCCGGGAGCTGTTTTTT. Translating gives CASRGDRGRRELFF.